The rows below give T cell receptor beta chains drawn from one sample of a study of blood T cell repertoires in COVID-19. This table comes from immunoSEQ multiplex PCR, and its TCRdb copy is limited to in-frame clones, with some not included. The repertoire consists of fewer than 250,000 clones, with around 85% occurring once and the leading ten covering more than 0.7%. The sequenced sample was peripheral blood. Every receptor here comes from a woman aged 65 to 85 with acute or convalescent COVID-19. Both conserved end residues are part of each CDR3. D genes are given only for firm matches. The size field is filled for only some rows; it gives once, few, many or a size class.

abundance: .; v_gene: TRBV6-1; d_gene: TRBD1; j_gene: TRBJ1-6; CDR3nt: TGTGCCAGCAGTGAAGGGATAGGGACAGGGAATTCACCCCTCCACTTT; CDR3aa: CASSEGIGTGNSPLHF
abundance: .; v_gene: TRBV10-3; d_gene: .; j_gene: TRBJ2-2; CDR3nt: TGTGCCATCGGTGACTTGAACACCGGGGAGCTGTTTTTT; CDR3aa: CAIGDLNTGELFF
abundance: .; v_gene: TRBV24-1; d_gene: .; j_gene: TRBJ1-1; CDR3nt: TGTGCCACCAGTGATTCATTCAGGGGAGTTGGAGCTTTCTTT; CDR3aa: CATSDSFRGVGAFF
abundance: few; v_gene: TRBV28; d_gene: .; j_gene: TRBJ1-5; CDR3nt: TGTGCCAGCACGTCAGATTACAATCAGCCCCAGCATTTT; CDR3aa: CASTSDYNQPQHF
abundance: once; v_gene: TRBV2; d_gene: TRBD1; j_gene: TRBJ1-4; CDR3nt: TGTGCCAGCAGTGTACAGGGGGGGAATGAAAAACTGTTTTTT; CDR3aa: CASSVQGGNEKLFF
abundance: .; v_gene: TRBV4-1; d_gene: TRBD1; j_gene: TRBJ2-7; CDR3nt: TGCGCCAGCAGCCCCCGGGACAGGGGGCTCAACGAGCAGTACTTC; CDR3aa: CASSPRDRGLNEQYF
abundance: .; v_gene: TRBV2; d_gene: .; j_gene: TRBJ2-2; CDR3nt: TGTGCCAGCCGCGTCAGGGGGAACACCGGGGAGCTGTTTTTT; CDR3aa: CASRVRGNTGELFF
abundance: .; v_gene: TRBV11-3; d_gene: TRBD2; j_gene: TRBJ2-1; CDR3nt: TGTGCCAGCAGCTTAGGGACTAGCGGGACGGGGCAGTTCTTC; CDR3aa: CASSLGTSGTGQFF
abundance: .; v_gene: TRBV27; d_gene: TRBD1; j_gene: TRBJ2-7; CDR3nt: TGTGCCAGCAGTTTGGGACAGGGGGCGGGCATCTACGAGCAGTACTTC; CDR3aa: CASSLGQGAGIYEQYF
abundance: .; v_gene: TRBV28; d_gene: .; j_gene: TRBJ1-2; CDR3nt: TGTGCCAGCAGTGCCCGCCGGGGTGGGGTTGCCAACTATGGCTACACCTTC; CDR3aa: CASSARRGGVANYGYTF
abundance: .; v_gene: TRBV2; d_gene: .; j_gene: TRBJ2-7; CDR3nt: TGTGCCAGCAGTGTAGAGGGTGGCTACGAGCAGTACTTC; CDR3aa: CASSVEGGYEQYF
abundance: .; v_gene: TRBV29-1; d_gene: TRBD2; j_gene: TRBJ2-3; CDR3nt: TGCAGCGTTGGTCCCCTAGCGGGTACCACAGATACGCAGTATTTT; CDR3aa: CSVGPLAGTTDTQYF
abundance: .; v_gene: TRBV2; d_gene: .; j_gene: TRBJ2-3; CDR3nt: TGTGCCAGCAGCCGACAGACAGATACGCAGTATTTT; CDR3aa: CASSRQTDTQYF
abundance: .; v_gene: TRBV27; d_gene: TRBD2; j_gene: TRBJ2-7; CDR3nt: TGTGCCAGCAGTTTCCTAGCGGGGTCCGAGCAGTACTTC; CDR3aa: CASSFLAGSEQYF
abundance: .; v_gene: TRBV6-1; d_gene: TRBD2; j_gene: TRBJ2-3; CDR3nt: TGTGCCAGCAGTGAAGGCCAGCGGGGGAGCACAGATACGCAGTATTTT; CDR3aa: CASSEGQRGSTDTQYF
abundance: .; v_gene: TRBV11-2; d_gene: .; j_gene: TRBJ2-3; CDR3nt: TGTGCCAGCACCGTCGGACTTTTCACAGATACGCAGTATTTT; CDR3aa: CASTVGLFTDTQYF
abundance: .; v_gene: TRBV18; d_gene: TRBD1; j_gene: TRBJ2-5; CDR3nt: TGTGCCAGCTCACCACTGGGACAGGGGGTAGAGACCCAGTACTTC; CDR3aa: CASSPLGQGVETQYF
abundance: .; v_gene: TRBV7-8; d_gene: .; j_gene: TRBJ2-3; CDR3nt: TGTGCCAGCAGCTTAGCTTTGAGGAGCACAGATACGCAGTATTTT; CDR3aa: CASSLALRSTDTQYF
abundance: few; v_gene: TRBV7-9; d_gene: .; j_gene: TRBJ1-2; CDR3nt: TGTGCCAGCAGCTTAGTACAACAGGGAACGGGCTATGGCTACACCTTC; CDR3aa: CASSLVQQGTGYGYTF
abundance: .; v_gene: TRBV9; d_gene: .; j_gene: TRBJ1-1; CDR3nt: TGTGCCAGCAGCGCCGAGCCCAGGGTAGGGGGTGGGACTGAAGCTTTCTTT; CDR3aa: CASSAEPRVGGGTEAFF
abundance: .; v_gene: TRBV9; d_gene: .; j_gene: TRBJ2-7; CDR3nt: TGTGCCAGCAGCGTAGGGGGGCTAGACTACGAGCAGTACTTC; CDR3aa: CASSVGGLDYEQYF
abundance: .; v_gene: TRBV7-2; d_gene: .; j_gene: TRBJ2-1; CDR3nt: TGTGCCAGCAGCGAGACAGCGACCTCCTACAATGAGCAGTTCTTC; CDR3aa: CASSETATSYNEQFF
abundance: .; v_gene: TRBV18; d_gene: .; j_gene: TRBJ1-6; CDR3nt: TGTGCCAGCGGATACAGGGCTAATTCACCCCTCCACTTT; CDR3aa: CASGYRANSPLHF
abundance: .; v_gene: TRBV7-9; d_gene: .; j_gene: TRBJ2-5; CDR3nt: TGTGCCAGCAGCTTAGCGGAGTACCAAGAGACCCAGTACTTC; CDR3aa: CASSLAEYQETQYF